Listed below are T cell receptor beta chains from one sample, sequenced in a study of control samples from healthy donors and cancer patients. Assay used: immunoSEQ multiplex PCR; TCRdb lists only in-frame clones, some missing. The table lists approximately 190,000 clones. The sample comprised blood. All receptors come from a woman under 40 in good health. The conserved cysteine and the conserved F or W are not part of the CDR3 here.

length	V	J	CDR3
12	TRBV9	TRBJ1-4	ASSSRQGGEKLF
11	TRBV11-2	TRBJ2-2	ASSFSTTGELF
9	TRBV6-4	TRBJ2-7	ASANLRGQY
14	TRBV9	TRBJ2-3	ASSRTSGVSTDTQY
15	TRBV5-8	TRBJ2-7	ASRRVIYREGNYEQY
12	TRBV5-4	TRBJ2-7	ASSLLPGIYEQY
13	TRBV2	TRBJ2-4	ASRGITGAKNIQY
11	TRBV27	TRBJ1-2	ASSDRGTNGYT
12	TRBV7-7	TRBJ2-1	ASSRGQGNNEQF
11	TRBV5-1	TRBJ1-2	ASSLVGRGGYT
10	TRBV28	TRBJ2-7	ASRAQGNEQY
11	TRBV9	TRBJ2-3	ASSVEVADTQY
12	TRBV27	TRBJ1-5	ASRAGHLNQPQH
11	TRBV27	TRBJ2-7	ASSLAGPYEQY
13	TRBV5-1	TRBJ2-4	ASSLARQGKNIQY
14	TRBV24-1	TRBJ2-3	ATSDLAGGRTDTQY
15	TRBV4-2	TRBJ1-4	ASSQEGAVRSWEKLF
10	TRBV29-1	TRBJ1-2	SVGTGRYGYT
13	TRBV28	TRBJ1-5	ASSPTDRRSQPQH
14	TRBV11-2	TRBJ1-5	ASSFCPGESNQPQH
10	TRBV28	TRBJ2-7	ASSSTGSEQY
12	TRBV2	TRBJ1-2	ASSYTSREYGYT
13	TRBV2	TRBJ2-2	ASSAGLNGAGELF
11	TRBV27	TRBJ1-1	ASSLGRNTEAF
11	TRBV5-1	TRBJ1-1	ASSLQGQGEAF
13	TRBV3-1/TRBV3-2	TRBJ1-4	ASSQVLRRVGKLF
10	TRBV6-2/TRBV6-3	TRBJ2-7	ASSYPGYEQY
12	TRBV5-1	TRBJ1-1	ASRPGQGGTEAF
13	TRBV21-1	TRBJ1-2	ASSKGGGYCYGYT
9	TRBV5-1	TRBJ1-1	ASVGNTEAF
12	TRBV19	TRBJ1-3	ASRDSTSGNTIY
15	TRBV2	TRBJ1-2	ASSEQGQGAANYGYT
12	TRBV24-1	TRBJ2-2	ATRGQGASGELF
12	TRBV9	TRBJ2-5	ASTQDILQETQY
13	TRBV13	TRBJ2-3	ASSLGWKSTDTQY
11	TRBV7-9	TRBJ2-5	ASSLGQGETQY
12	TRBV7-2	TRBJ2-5	ASSLGGHQETQY
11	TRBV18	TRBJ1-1	ASSPPLQGSAF
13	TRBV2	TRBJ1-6	ASSKQGDVVSPLH
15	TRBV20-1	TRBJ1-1	SASGGKGTGVDTEAF
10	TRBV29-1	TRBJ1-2	SVLIGTEGYT
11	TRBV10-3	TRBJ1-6	AISETGNSPLH
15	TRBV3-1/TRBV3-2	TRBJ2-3	ASSTRLAGVSTDTQY
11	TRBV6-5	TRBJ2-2	ASFAVYTGELF
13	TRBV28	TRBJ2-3	ASSLSAGRRVAQY
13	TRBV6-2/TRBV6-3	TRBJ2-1	ASSFASGARNEQF
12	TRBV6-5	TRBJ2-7	ASSYRPPGYEQY
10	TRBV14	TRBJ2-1	ASSYDYNEQF
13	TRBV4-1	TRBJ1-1	ASSQDLRTHTEAF
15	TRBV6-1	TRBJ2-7	ASSDTPPGAAAYEQY
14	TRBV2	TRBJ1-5	ATNSDGFASNQPQH
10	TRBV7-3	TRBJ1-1	ASSVPGSEAF
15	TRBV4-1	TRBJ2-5	ASSQGLAGGEQETQY
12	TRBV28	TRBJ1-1	ASSFPVLGTEAF